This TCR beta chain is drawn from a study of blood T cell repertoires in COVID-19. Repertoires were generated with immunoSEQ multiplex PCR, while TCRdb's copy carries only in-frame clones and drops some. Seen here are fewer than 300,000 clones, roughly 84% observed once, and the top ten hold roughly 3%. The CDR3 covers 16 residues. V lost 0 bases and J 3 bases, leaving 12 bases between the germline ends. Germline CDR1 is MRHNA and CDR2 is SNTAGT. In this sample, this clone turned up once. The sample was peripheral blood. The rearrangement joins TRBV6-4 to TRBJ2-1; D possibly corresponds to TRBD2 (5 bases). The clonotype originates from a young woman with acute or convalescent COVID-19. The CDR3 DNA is TGTGCCAGCAGTGACTCGGGCGGACGGGGCTACAATGAGCAGTTCTTC. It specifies CASSDSGGRGYNEQFF.